The sequence of this TCR beta chain was determined in a study of blood T cell repertoires in COVID-19 (dated by TCRdb to 2020 to 2021). About the study as a whole: Samples from collaborators originated in the United States, Italy and Spain and spanned both the acute and convalescent phases of COVID-19. The samples were drawn from two sources: the first 160 participants of the ongoing ImmuneRACE study, and fewer than 1,500 subjects contributed by 6 global collaborators. A freely available public database, intended as a resource for researchers studying the immune response to SARS-CoV-2, is where the repertoires were released. The material from the prospective study consisted of cDNA or gDNA derived from T cells, B-cell-depleted T cells, or PBMCs. The dataset comprised deeply sampled blood TCRbeta repertoires from subjects exposed to, actively infected with, or recovered from COVID-19. HLA class I and class II types, where available, came from metadata supplied by the sample provider rather than from assay-based typing. Nearly every sample came with metadata listing a de-identified subject ID, COVID-19 status, age in years and sex. Beyond this particular receptor, the publication reports: The amount of clinical and demographic metadata varied by source and participant and was provided uncurated.

To note about this clone: This clone's antigen is unknown. One base away there is no much larger clone; base qualities are not given.

The immunoSEQ Assay, a bias-controlled multiplex PCR, was used to amplify TCRbeta CDR3 regions from genomic DNA. On the authors' methods: The number of nucleated cells in each sample was estimated by amplification of reference gene primers within the assay. To quantify the absolute abundance of each unique TCRbeta CDR3 rearrangement, sequence reads were collapsed and filtered. For each sample, productive Simpson clonality was calculated as the square root of Simpson's diversity index across productive rearrangements. The table comes from immuneACCESS by way of TCRdb, which keeps in-frame sequences with V and J called. Part of the clones is missing from these tables; in studies checked, under half for an unresolved V gene and the rest for unknown reasons. V and J calls and clone size follow that table, whereas D and trimming were derived from the DNA. Within this sample are under 250,000 clones, with 80% of them counted one time only. The ten largest account for around 4.7% of the sample.

The germline V gene provides CDR1 ENHRY and CDR2 SYGVKD. The CDR3 starts with the cysteine, ends with the phenylalanine, and has 15 residues. Only the CDR3 DNA stays, 45 bases, in frame from base 1. Trimming leaves V shorter by 0 bases and J shorter by 7 bases, with the junction holding 1 base beyond the gene matches. In the prospective study, participants were 18 to 89 years old, resided in about two dozen geographic areas of the United States, and were enrolled through a virtual design. Cohort assignment in the prospective study relied on participant-reported clinical history from a screening survey and a study questionnaire. Each participant in the prospective study had whole blood, serum and a nasopharyngeal or oropharyngeal swab collected by mobile phlebotomists. Over an approximately 2-month period, participants in the prospective study had the option of providing additional blood draws and questionnaires. Before DNA extraction, prospective study blood samples were shipped either frozen or at room temperature.

The rearranged chain carries TRBV10-3 and TRBJ2-3; 13 central bases correspond to TRBD2. The sequence was collected from a man aged 30 to 45 with acute COVID-19. The sample taken for sequencing was PBMCs or T cells enriched from blood (not recorded which). CDR3 sequence: CAISESTSGGNTQYF. In nucleotides, the sequence is TGTGCCATCAGTGAGTCGACTAGCGGGGGGAATACGCAGTATTTT.